This T cell receptor beta chain appears in the sequencing data of a study of T cell changes during pregnancy in multiple sclerosis. Germline V gene sequence: CDR1 MNHEY, CDR2 SMNVEV (reference sequence). V lost 2 bases and J lost 7, with 21 bases in between. The CDR3 has 17 amino acids. Generated by immunoSEQ multiplex PCR, the TCRdb table keeps only in-frame clones and is missing some. Of some 110,000 clones listed, about 90% are singletons. The rearrangement links TRBV27 to TRBJ2-4; possible D gene TRBD2, 6 bases. This TCR came from a female donor with multiple sclerosis, enrolled in a pregnancy study. Specimen: peripheral blood, collected after pregnancy. The DNA of the CDR3 is TGTGCCAGCAGTTTAACGTGGGTGGGGGGATTTCGGAACATTCAGTACTTC. Protein sequence: CASSLTWVGGFRNIQYF.